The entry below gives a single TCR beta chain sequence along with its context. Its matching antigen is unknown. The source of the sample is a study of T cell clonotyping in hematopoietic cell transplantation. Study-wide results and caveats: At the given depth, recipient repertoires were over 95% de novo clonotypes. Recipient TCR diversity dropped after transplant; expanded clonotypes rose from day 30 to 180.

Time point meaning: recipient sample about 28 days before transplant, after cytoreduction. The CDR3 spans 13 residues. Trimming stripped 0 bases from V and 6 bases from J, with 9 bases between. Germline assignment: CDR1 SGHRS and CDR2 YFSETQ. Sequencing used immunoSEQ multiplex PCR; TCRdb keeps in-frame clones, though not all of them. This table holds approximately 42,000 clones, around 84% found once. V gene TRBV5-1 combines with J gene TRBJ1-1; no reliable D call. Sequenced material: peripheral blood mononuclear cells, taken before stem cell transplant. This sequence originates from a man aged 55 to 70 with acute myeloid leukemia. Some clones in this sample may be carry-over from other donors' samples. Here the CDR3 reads CASSLAGTPEAFF. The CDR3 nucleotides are TGCGCCAGCAGCTTGGCCGGAACCCCTGAAGCTTTCTTT.